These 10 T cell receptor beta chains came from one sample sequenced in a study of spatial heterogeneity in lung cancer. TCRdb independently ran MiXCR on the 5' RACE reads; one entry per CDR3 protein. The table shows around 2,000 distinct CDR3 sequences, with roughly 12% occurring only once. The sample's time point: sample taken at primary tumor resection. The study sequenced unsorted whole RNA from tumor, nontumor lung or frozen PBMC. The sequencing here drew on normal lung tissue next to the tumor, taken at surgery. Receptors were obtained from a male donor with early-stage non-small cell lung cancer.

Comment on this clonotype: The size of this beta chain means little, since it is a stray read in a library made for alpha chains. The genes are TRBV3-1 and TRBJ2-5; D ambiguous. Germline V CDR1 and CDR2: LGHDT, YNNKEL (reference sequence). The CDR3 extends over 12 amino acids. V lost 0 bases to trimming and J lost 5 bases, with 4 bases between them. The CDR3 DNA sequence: TGTGCCAGCAGCCAAGAGTACGAGACCCAGTACTTC. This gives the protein CASSQEYETQYF.

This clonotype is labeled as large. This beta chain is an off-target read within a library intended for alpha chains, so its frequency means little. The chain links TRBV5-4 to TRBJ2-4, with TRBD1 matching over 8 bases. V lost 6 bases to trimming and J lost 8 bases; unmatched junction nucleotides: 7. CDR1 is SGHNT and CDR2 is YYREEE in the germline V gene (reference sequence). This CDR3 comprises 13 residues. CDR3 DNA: TGTGCCAGCACCGCGGACAGGGACGACATTCAGTACTTC. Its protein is CASTADRDDIQYF.

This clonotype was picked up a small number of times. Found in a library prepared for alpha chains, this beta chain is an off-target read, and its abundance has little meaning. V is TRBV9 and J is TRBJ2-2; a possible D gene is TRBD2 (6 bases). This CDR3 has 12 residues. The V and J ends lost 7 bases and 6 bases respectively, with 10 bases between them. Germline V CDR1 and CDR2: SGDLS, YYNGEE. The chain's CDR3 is CASGGPAGELFF. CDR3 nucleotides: TGTGCCAGCGGAGGGCCAGCCGGGGAGCTGTTTTTT.

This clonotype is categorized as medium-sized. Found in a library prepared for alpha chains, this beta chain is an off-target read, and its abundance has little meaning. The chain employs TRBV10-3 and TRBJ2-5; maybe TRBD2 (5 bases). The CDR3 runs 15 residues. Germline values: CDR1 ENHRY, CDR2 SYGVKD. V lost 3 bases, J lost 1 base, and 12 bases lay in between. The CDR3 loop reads CAISEGLGSQETQYF. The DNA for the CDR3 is TGTGCCATCAGTGAAGGGTTGGGGAGCCAAGAGACCCAGTACTTC.

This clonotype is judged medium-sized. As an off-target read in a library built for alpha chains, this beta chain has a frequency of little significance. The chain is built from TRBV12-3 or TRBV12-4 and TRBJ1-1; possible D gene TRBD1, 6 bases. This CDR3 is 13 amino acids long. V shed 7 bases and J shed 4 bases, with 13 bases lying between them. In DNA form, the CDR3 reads TGTGCCAGCATCCAACAGGGTATCACTGAAGCTTTCTTT. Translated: CASIQQGITEAFF.

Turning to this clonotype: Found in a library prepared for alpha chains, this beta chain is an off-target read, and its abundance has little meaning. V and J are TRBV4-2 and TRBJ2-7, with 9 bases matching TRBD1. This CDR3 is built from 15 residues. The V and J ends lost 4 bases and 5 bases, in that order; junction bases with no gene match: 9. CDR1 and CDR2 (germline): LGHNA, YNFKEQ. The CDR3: CASSPRGQGFHEQYF. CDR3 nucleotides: TGTGCCAGCAGCCCGAGGGGACAGGGTTTCCACGAGCAGTACTTC.

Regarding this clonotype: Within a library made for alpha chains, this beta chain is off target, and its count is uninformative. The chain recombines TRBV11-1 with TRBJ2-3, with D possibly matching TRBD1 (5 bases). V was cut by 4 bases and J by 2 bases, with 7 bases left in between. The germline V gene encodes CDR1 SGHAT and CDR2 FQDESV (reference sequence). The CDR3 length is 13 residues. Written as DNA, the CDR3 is TGTGCCAGCAGCTCCAGGGCCACAGATACGCAGTATTTT. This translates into CASSSRATDTQYF.

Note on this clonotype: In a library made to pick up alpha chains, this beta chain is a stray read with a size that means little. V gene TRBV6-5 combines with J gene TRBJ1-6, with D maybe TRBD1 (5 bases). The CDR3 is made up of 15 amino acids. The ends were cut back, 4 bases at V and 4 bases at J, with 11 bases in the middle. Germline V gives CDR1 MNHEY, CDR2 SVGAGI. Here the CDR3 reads CASSSGFLYNSPLHF. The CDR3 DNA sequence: TGTGCCAGCAGTTCAGGGTTTCTTTATAATTCACCCCTCCACTTT.

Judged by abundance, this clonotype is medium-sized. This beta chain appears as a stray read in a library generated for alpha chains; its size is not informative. The CDR3 protein is CASSHRGGLETQYF. The CDR3 bases are TGTGCCAGCAGTCACCGGGGAGGCCTTGAGACCCAGTACTTC. This chain uses TRBV28 with TRBJ2-5; a possible D gene is TRBD2 (6 bases). The length of the CDR3 is 14 residues. Trimming cost V 5 bases and J 5 bases, with 15 bases left between them. Looked up from germline, CDR1 is MDHEN and CDR2 is SYDVKM.

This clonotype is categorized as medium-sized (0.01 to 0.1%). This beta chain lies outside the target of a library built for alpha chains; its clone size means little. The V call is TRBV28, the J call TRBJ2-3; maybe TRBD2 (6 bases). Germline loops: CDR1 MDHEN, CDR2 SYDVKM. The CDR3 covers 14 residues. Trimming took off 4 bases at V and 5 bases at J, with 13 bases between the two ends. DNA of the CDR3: TGTGCCAGCAGTTCCTCCGGAGCGGGAGATACGCAGTATTTT. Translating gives CASSSSGAGDTQYF.